The clone carrying this T cell receptor beta chain was seen more than once but under ten times. Its antigen is not identified. This same CDR3 is encoded by further DNA sequences in the sample. Since all of the isolated RNA was reverse transcribed, expressed TCRB transcripts were what got sequenced. Naive, central memory and regulatory T cell samples averaged about 4 million immunoSEQ reads each. Sequencing was performed with immunoSEQ multiplex PCR; in TCRdb, only in-frame clones are kept and a portion is missing. Altogether fewer than 350,000 clones are present, 14% to 15% being singletons, with the ten largest covering less than 0.02%. The data stem from a study of beta chain features in type 1 diabetes. About the research overall: No patient-donor differences in age, gender, total cells or subset yield.

Overall study results and limits: TCRB CDR3s from Type 1 diabetes patients were moderately but significantly shorter in all four CD4+ subsets. Since sequencing was performed on cDNA, cells with high TCR expression could be over-represented. In type 1 diabetes patients, VDJ junctions had fewer insertions; deletions at these junctions were more frequent.

Germline CDR1 reads SGHRS; CDR2 reads YFSETQ. V lost 0 bases and J 4 bases, leaving 8 bases between the germline ends. The CDR3 contains 13 residues. The TCR was taken from a young man with type 1 diabetes. Material: naive CD4+ T cells from blood. This rearrangement joins TRBV5-1 to TRBJ2-7; perhaps TRBD1 as D (6 bases). The CDR3 loop is CASSLDRVYEQYF. The CDR3 region has the DNA TGCGCCAGCAGCTTGGACAGGGTGTACGAGCAGTACTTC.